These 19 T cell receptor beta chains were sequenced from one sample in a study of cytomegalovirus exposure and HLA in healthy donors. Vbeta (60) and Jbeta (13) primers were used in the PCR. Measured with immunoSEQ multiplex PCR; TCRdb has only the in-frame clones, and not every one. The sample has 200,000 or so clones, about nine tenths seen once. Sequencing was performed on PBMCs. The receptors were sampled from a young man in good health and CMV-seronegative.

The sample holds a few counts of this clone. This sequence joins TRBV7-6 and TRBJ1-1, with D possibly TRBD1 on 5 matching bases. Germline CDR1 SGHVS, CDR2 FNYEAQ. Trimming cost V 5 bases and J 8 bases, with 18 bases left between them. This CDR3 is 14 amino acids long. CDR3 bases: TGTGCCAGCAGCGCGGGACTGCGGTACAAGGAAGCTTTCTTT. Its protein product is CASSAGLRYKEAFF.

This clone was recorded only once. This sequence joins TRBV7-9 and TRBJ2-7; D not certain. Looked up from germline, CDR1 is SEHNR and CDR2 is FQNEAQ (reference sequence). Trimming took 3 bases from V and 0 from J, leaving 9 bases between them. The CDR3 is 14 residues long. The CDR3 DNA reads TGTGCCAGCAGCTTGGAGAGTAACTCCTACGAGCAGTACTTC. Translation: CASSLESNSYEQYF. The entire variable domain, with the rest obtained from reference TRBV7-9 and TRBJ2-7, is as follows: DTGVSQNPRHKITKRGQNVTFRCDPISEHNRLYWYRQTLGQGPEFLTYFQNEAQLEKSRLLSDRFSAERPKGSFSTLEIQRTEQGDSAMYLCASSLESNSYEQYFGPGTRLTVT.

The chain carries TRBV7-9 and TRBJ1-1, with unresolved D. Trimming removed 4 bases from V and 7 bases from J, with 10 bases in between. The germline CDR1 and CDR2 sequences are SEHNR and FQNEAQ (reference sequence). This CDR3 has 12 amino acids. CDR3 loop: CASSYAAREAFF. In nucleotides, the CDR3 is TGTGCCAGCAGCTACGCGGCCCGTGAAGCTTTCTTT.

A few counts support this clone. The chain combines TRBV4-1 with TRBJ2-1, with a tentative D call TRBD2 (6 bases). The ends were cut back, 4 bases at V and 9 bases at J, with 22 bases in the middle. Germline assignment: CDR1 MGHRA and CDR2 YSYEKL. The CDR3 spans 16 residues. In nucleotides, the CDR3 is TGCGCCAGCAGCCTAACTCCGGGAGACCACTTGGGTGAGCAGTTCTTC. It translates to CASSLTPGDHLGEQFF.

CDR3 coding DNA: TGTGCCAGCAGCCCGGGGACAGGGGGCGAGCAGTACTTC. Translating gives CASSPGTGGEQYF. V and J are TRBV11-2 and TRBJ2-5; TRBD1 agrees at 11 bases. The J call may be faulty, since TRBJ2-7 better matches the DNA end. Germline loops: CDR1 SGHAT, CDR2 FQNNGV. The CDR3 consists of 13 residues.

V usage is TRBV28 and J usage is TRBJ2-7; D not resolved. Trimming cost V 4 bases and J 2 bases, with 12 bases left between them. Germline lookup yields CDR1 MDHEN and CDR2 SYDVKM. This CDR3 spans 14 amino acids. The CDR3 reads CASSSPHGPYEQYF. CDR3 in DNA: TGTGCCAGCAGTTCCCCTCACGGTCCCTACGAGCAGTACTTC.

V and J are TRBV7-8 and TRBJ2-1, with 9 bases aligning to TRBD2. The CDR3 covers 14 residues. V shed 4 bases and J 13 bases; nucleotides not matched to a gene: 11. Germline loops: CDR1 SGHVS, CDR2 FQNEAQ. In DNA, the CDR3 is TGTGCCAGCAGCTCCTTGCTAGCGGGACCCGAACAGTTCTTC. Amino acids: CASSSLLAGPEQFF.

Points on this clone: A read error may account for a junction end that differs from germline. The V and J genes are TRBV14 and TRBJ2-7; D is unresolved. CDR1 is SGHDN, CDR2 FVKESK, per germline. CDR3 length equals 12 residues. Here the CDR3 DNA reads TGTGCCGGCAGCCGAGGCTTTCGCGAGCAGTACTTC. Residues: CAGSRGFREQYF.

In its sample, this clone was seen once. The J gene is TRBJ1-1, the V gene TRBV5-4; D uncertain. CDR1 and CDR2 (germline): SGHNT, YYREEE (reference sequence). This CDR3 is 12 amino acids long. Trimming took off 5 bases at V and 7 bases at J, with 12 bases between the two ends. The CDR3 protein is CASSPAGLEAFF. The CDR3 coding sequence is TGTGCCAGCAGTCCGGCCGGACTTGAAGCTTTCTTT.

The chain recombines TRBV11-3 with TRBJ2-5; D not resolved. The germline V gene encodes CDR1 SGHNT and CDR2 YENEEA. Trimming cost V 2 bases and J 4 bases, with 8 bases left between them. This CDR3 spans 13 amino acids. The CDR3 reads CASSLRFPETQYF. The CDR3 DNA follows: TGTGCCAGCAGCTTACGGTTTCCAGAGACCCAGTACTTC. The whole variable domain, remainder taken from reference TRBV11-3 and TRBJ2-5, is EAGVVQSPRYKIIEKKQPVAFWCNPISGHNTLYWYLQNLGQGPELLIRYENEEAVDDSQLPKDRFSAERLKGVDSTLKIQPAELGDSAVYLCASSLRFPETQYFGPGTRLLVL.

The V gene is TRBV7-9, the J gene TRBJ2-1; 7 bases agree with TRBD1. This CDR3 contains 13 residues. V trimming: 4 bases; J trimming: 14 bases; junction bases outside the gene matches: 11. Germline CDR1 is SEHNR and CDR2 is FQNEAQ (reference sequence). CDR3: CASSSPGQQSKFF. The CDR3 DNA reads TGTGCCAGCAGCTCCCCGGGACAGCAATCCAAGTTCTTC.

This clone appeared a single time. The gene calls are TRBV5-4 and TRBJ2-3; possible D gene TRBD2, 6 bases. V lost 5 bases, J lost 6 bases, and 10 bases lay in between. Germline V lookup: CDR1 SGHNT, CDR2 YYREEE (reference sequence). CDR3 length equals 12 residues. The DNA for the CDR3 is TGTGCCAGCAGATCAGGAGGGGATACGCAGTATTTT. This translates into CASRSGGDTQYF.

This rearrangement joins TRBV18 to TRBJ2-1; TRBD1 agrees at 12 bases. CDR1 and CDR2 (germline): KGHSH, LQKENI. Losses at the gene ends were 5 bases for V and 6 bases for J; bases not matched to a gene: 5. The CDR3 loop spans 15 amino acids. The DNA for the CDR3 is TGTGCCAGCTCATTGGGACAGGGGGCGAGCAATGAGCAGTTCTTC. Amino acid sequence: CASSLGQGASNEQFF.

CDR3 bases: TGTGCCAGCAGCCGGGACAGAGAGTCTGGCTACACCTTC. It translates to CASSRDRESGYTF. The rearrangement uses TRBV5-5 and TRBJ1-2; 7 bases line up with TRBD1. The trim removed 4 bases at V and 7 bases at J, leaving 7 bases unmatched. The CDR3 contains 13 residues. Germline lookup yields CDR1 SGHKS and CDR2 YYEKEE (reference sequence).

A single count supports this clone. The chain combines TRBV2 with TRBJ2-7; possible D gene TRBD1, 6 bases. Germline loops: CDR1 SNHLY, CDR2 FYNNEI. Deletions cut 6 bases from V and 4 bases from J, with 16 bases between. The CDR3 contains 14 residues. This CDR3 is CASSRRTEGYEQYF. CDR3 bases: TGTGCCAGCAGCCGGAGGACAGAAGGGTACGAGCAGTACTTC.

This chain connects TRBV11-2 to TRBJ2-5; 13 bases match TRBD2. This CDR3 region has 16 residues. The V gene end was trimmed by 5 bases and the J gene end by 2 bases; junction bases not matched to a gene: 5. CDR1 SGHAT and CDR2 FQNNGV come from the germline V gene. The CDR3, as DNA: TGTGCCAGCAGCCCGCGGACTAGCGGGAGACAAGAGACCCAGTACTTC. Encoded protein: CASSPRTSGRQETQYF.

The V call is TRBV7-6, the J call TRBJ2-1; 9 positions agree with TRBD2. The CDR3 runs 15 residues. The V gene's germline CDR1 is SGHVS and CDR2 FNYEAQ. The V and J ends lost 5 bases and 7 bases, in that order; junction bases with no gene match: 9. CDR3 loop: CASSPGTSRVNEQFF. The CDR3 bases are TGTGCCAGCAGCCCCGGGACTAGCCGTGTAAATGAGCAGTTCTTC.

The CDR3 sequence: CASSQDRYSPLHF. The CDR3 nucleotides read TGCGCCAGCAGCCAAGATAGATATTCACCCCTCCACTTT. J is TRBJ1-6 and V is TRBV4-1; D gene uncertain. Trimming removed 0 bases from V and 8 bases from J, with 5 bases in between. Germline CDR1 MGHRA, CDR2 YSYEKL. The CDR3 is 13 amino acids.

The chain is built from TRBV28 and TRBJ2-1, with D possibly TRBD1 on 6 matching bases. V lost 8 bases and J lost 9, with 17 bases in between. CDR3 size: 13 residues. Germline V CDR1 and CDR2: MDHEN, SYDVKM. CDR3 sequence: CASQLAGVGEQFF. The CDR3 DNA is TGTGCCAGCCAGCTCGCAGGGGTTGGTGAGCAGTTCTTC.